This TCR beta chain comes out of a study of T cell repertoires in cytomegalovirus infection. Study-wide context: An indication of both CMV infection and matching HLA type came from public TCR beta signatures. Broader study findings: CMV carriers with the relevant HLA were identified by cumulative public TCR beta family frequency. HLA-C-restricted TCR beta clonotypes specific for CMV led the ex vivo response.

TCRdb recomputed calls from the reads with MiXCR, one row per CDR3 protein. The sample has hundreds of thousands of distinct CDR3 sequences, roughly 36% seen once. This clonotype was seen a handful of times. The antigen is not known. The V and J ends lost 7 bases and 4 bases respectively, with 22 bases between them. The CDR3 is 16 amino acids. Germline V gene sequence: CDR1 SGHVS, CDR2 FQNEAQ. This TCR was sampled from a human donor in good health (CMV status not recorded). Some clones in this sample may be carry-over from other donors' samples. This rearrangement joins TRBV7-8 to TRBJ1-2, with D maybe TRBD1 (6 bases). Sequences were derived from cultured PBMCs, sampled from culture after CMV antigen stimulation. In DNA form, the CDR3 reads TGTGCCAGCACCCCAGGACAGAGGAGCGTTGGCTATGGCTACACCTTC. It yields the protein CASTPGQRSVGYGYTF.